A single sample is the source of the 12 T cell receptor beta chains below, sequenced in a study of blood T cell repertoires in COVID-19 (dated by TCRdb to 2018 to 2020). Library prep was done by the immunoSEQ multiplex PCR assay. Here the immuneACCESS table is served through TCRdb, limited to in-frame sequences with V and J called. Missing clones are a known gap in these copies; in checked studies unresolved V genes cover under half, and the rest lacks a known reason. The sample includes around 200,000 clones, with 85% to 90% observed a single time. The top ten hold 3% to 3.5% of the sample. The sequenced sample was PBMCs or T cells enriched from blood (not recorded which). These TCRs come from a woman between 45 and 60 years old in a cohort exposed to, infected with or recovered from COVID-19 (not recorded which).

The chain uses TRBV5-8 and TRBJ1-1, with TRBD1 identical over 8 bases. The CDR3 is made up of 15 amino acids. J lost 1 base, V lost 2 bases, and 4 bases had no gene match. In germline, CDR1 is SGHTS, CDR2 YDEGEE. The CDR3 loop reads CASSFQGASNTEAFF. DNA for the CDR3: TGTGCCAGCAGCTTTCAGGGGGCCTCGAACACTGAAGCTTTCTTT.

The DNA for the CDR3 is TGTGCCAGCAGCTTGTGGGGCCAGCCCCAGCATTTT. This encodes CASSLWGQPQHF. This rearrangement joins TRBV5-6 to TRBJ1-5; D might be TRBD1 (5 bases). The CDR3 runs to 12 residues. Germline lookup yields CDR1 SGHDT and CDR2 YYEEEE. Deletions cut 1 base from V and 7 bases from J, with 6 bases between.

The rearrangement joins TRBV5-5 to TRBJ1-5, with 8 bases aligning to TRBD1. This CDR3 has 15 residues. The germline V gene encodes CDR1 SGHKS and CDR2 YYEKEE (reference sequence). The V and J ends lost 5 bases and 5 bases, in that order; junction bases with no gene match: 9. The DNA of the CDR3 is TGTGCCAGCAGGCTGGCAGGGGGCCTCGATCAGCCCCAGCATTTT. It codes for CASRLAGGLDQPQHF.

This clone was observed a single time. The genes are TRBV5-4 and TRBJ1-2; a possible D gene is TRBD1 (6 bases). Trimming took off 4 bases at V and 0 bases at J, with 10 bases between the two ends. In germline, CDR1 is SGHNT, CDR2 YYREEE (reference sequence). The CDR3 runs 14 residues. The CDR3 coding sequence is TGTGCCAGCAGCCAATGGACAGCTAACTATGGCTACACCTTC. Translating gives CASSQWTANYGYTF.

The rearrangement links TRBV5-1 to TRBJ2-2, with D possibly being TRBD1 (6 bases). Per the germline V gene, CDR1 is SGHRS and CDR2 is YFSETQ. Trimming shortened V by 5 bases and J by 6 bases, and 11 bases separated the two germline ends. The CDR3 is made up of 13 amino acids. CDR3 residues: CASSSGVAGELFF. In nucleotides, the CDR3 is TGCGCCAGCAGTTCAGGGGTGGCCGGGGAGCTGTTTTTT.

The V call is TRBV5-4, the J call TRBJ2-3, with 7 bases aligning to TRBD2. This CDR3 is 15 amino acids long. The J segment lost 2 bases and the V segment lost 2 bases, leaving 5 bases of the junction unmatched. Germline V gives CDR1 SGHNT, CDR2 YYREEE (reference sequence). CDR3 region: CASSFGGGNTDTQYF. As DNA, the CDR3 is TGTGCCAGCAGCTTTGGCGGGGGAAACACAGATACGCAGTATTTT. Combining the CDR3 with reference TRBV5-4 and TRBJ2-3 gives the whole variable domain ETGVTQSPTHLIKTRGQQVTLRCSSQSGHNTVSWYQQALGQGPQFIFQYYREEENGRGNFPPRFSGLQFPNYSSELNVNALELDDSALYLCASSFGGGNTDTQYFGPGTRLTVL.

J is TRBJ2-7 and V is TRBV18, with 8 bases fitting TRBD2. Germline-derived CDR1 and CDR2 are KGHSH and LQKENI. V lost 1 base, J lost 0 bases, and 5 bases stayed unmatched. This CDR3 is built from 16 residues. CDR3 sequence (DNA): TGTGCCAGCTCACCACAGGTTAGCGGGGCCTCCTACGAGCAGTACTTC. Its translation is CASSPQVSGASYEQYF.

On this clone: An end of the junction differs from the germline gene, which may be a read error. The chain has TRBV7-7 and TRBJ2-6; D is ambiguous. The CDR3 sequence is 15 residues long. The germline V gene encodes CDR1 SSHAT and CDR2 FNYEAQ (reference sequence). For the CDR3, the DNA is TGTGCTAGCAGCTTAGACGGTGGTGGGGCCAACGTCCTGACTTTC. Translating it yields CASSLDGGGANVLTF.

The chain joins TRBV2 to TRBJ2-3; no clear D gene. Germline V gene data show CDR1 as SNHLY and CDR2 as FYNNEI. There are 13 residues in the CDR3. Trimming shortened V by 7 bases and J by 1 base, and 9 bases separated the two germline ends. The CDR3 DNA sequence: TGTGCCAGCAAGACAACCGGCACAGATACGCAGTATTTT. As protein: CASKTTGTDTQYF. Full variable domain (missing parts from reference TRBV2 and TRBJ2-3): EPEVTQTPSHQVTQMGQEVILRCVPISNHLYFYWYRQILGQKVEFLVSFYNNEISEKSEIFDDQFSVERPDGSNFTLKIRSTKLEDSAMYFCASKTTGTDTQYFGPGTRLTVL.

This clone appeared once. The chain has TRBV11-2 and TRBJ1-2; possibly TRBD1 for D (6 bases). The CDR3 has 13 amino acids. Germline CDR1 and CDR2: SGHAT and FQNNGV. The V end lost 5 bases, the J end lost 4 bases, and 11 bases lay between the germline ends. The CDR3 DNA follows: TGTGCCAGCAGCCAGGACAGCTTCTATGGCTACACCTTC. This translates into CASSQDSFYGYTF.

The genes are TRBV19 and TRBJ1-5; D might be TRBD1 (5 bases). The CDR3 has 14 residues. From germline, CDR1 is LNHDA and CDR2 SQIVND (reference sequence). The V and J ends lost 3 bases and 3 bases respectively, with 9 bases between them. The chain's CDR3 is CASSMTVYNQPQHF. The CDR3 bases are TGTGCCAGTAGTATGACAGTCTACAATCAGCCCCAGCATTTT.

This chain connects TRBV2 to TRBJ1-5; D not resolved. CDR1 is SNHLY and CDR2 is FYNNEI in the germline V gene. This CDR3 is 15 amino acids long. Deletions cut 3 bases from V and 1 base from J, with 10 bases between. CDR3 loop: CASSEDRGSNQPQHF. CDR3 sequence (DNA): TGTGCCAGCAGTGAGGATCGAGGGAGCAATCAGCCCCAGCATTTT.